This note documents a single T cell receptor (beta chain) sequence. This receptor's antigen is unknown. No much larger clonotype is one base removed from it; base qualities were not supplied. This sample was included in a study of Ad26.COV2.S vaccination and SARS-CoV-2 variants (dated by TCRdb to the early 2020s). Some background on the complete study: Vaccine-arm donors were drawn from COV1001, a multicentre, randomized, double-blind, placebo-controlled phase I-IIa trial of Ad26.COV2.S in healthy adults. Sequencing of the TCRbeta repertoire served to evaluate the specificity and breadth of SARS-CoV-2-reactive T cell receptors following Ad26.COV2.S vaccination. Investigators remained blinded to trial group allocation during experiments and outcome assessment. A total of around 32 samples were included in the TCR-sequenced set, comprising roughly 19 Ad26.COV2.S vaccine recipients, 5 placebo recipients and 8 SARS-CoV-2 convalescent individuals. Trial participants were randomized into five groups of five, in which low-dose or high-dose Ad26.COV2.S was given once or twice, or placebo was given on both occasions. Ad26.COV2.S was given intramuscularly at 5x10^10 or 1x10^11 viral particles, as a single shot or as two shots 56 days apart.

Per the publication, the treatment or condition label means: approximately 18 received Ad26.COV2.S at low or high dose, single or two shots; about 5 received placebo; per-sample allocation not given. For vaccine and placebo recipients, the sequenced repertoires came from samples collected on day 63 after the first injection. Cohort 1b enrolled some 25 adults aged 18-55 years at a single site in Boston, USA, between 29 July and 7 August 2020. Ad26.COV2.S was a replication-incompetent adenovirus type 26 vector expressing a prefusion-stabilized SARS-CoV-2 spike protein from the original Wuhan strain. Its CDR3 holds 14 amino acids, cysteine through phenylalanine. The kept DNA is CDR3 alone, 42 bases in frame from the first base. CDR1 and CDR2 are drawn from the germline V gene: MDHEN, SYDVKM. V is reduced by 6 bases and J by 6 bases, leaving a spacing of 15 bases between them. The immunoSEQ Assay was the method used to sequence TCRbeta CDR3 regions. After extraction, genomic DNA underwent amplification by bias-controlled multiplex PCR, followed by high-throughput sequencing. The original methods were these. To quantify the absolute abundance of each unique TCRbeta CDR3 region, sequences were collapsed and filtered. T cell fraction was estimated by normalizing TCRbeta template counts to usable DNA, with usable DNA measured through amplification of reference genes found in all nucleated cells. Repertoire TCRs were annotated as SARS-CoV-2-specific when V gene, CDR3 amino acid sequence and J gene were exactly matched to a known reactive TCR set. MIRA supplied the reference SARS-CoV-2 TCR set, which was filtered for enrichment in COVID-19-positive ImmuneCODE repertoires so that public or cross-reactive TCRs were removed. Based on the MIRA antigens, annotated TCRs were further analysed at the level of specific ORF or position within ORF. Breadth was defined as annotated unique rearrangements over total unique productive rearrangements; depth was the summed frequency of those rearrangements. Two-sided Wilcoxon rank-sum tests were used to compare TCR breadth between groups. TCRdb holds this immuneACCESS table with in-frame rearrangements only. Some clones are missing; in checked studies, unresolved V genes explain under half, and the rest has no known cause. The DNA was the basis for D and trimming; V, J and clone size are from that table. The sample data list some 450,000 clones, and less than 95% of these were observed just once. Together, the top ten hold 4.3% of the sample.

Findings and caveats that apply to the study as a whole: It was noted by the authors that total T cell responses may have been underestimated by the TCR breadth and depth analyses. After vaccination, spike-specific CD8+ and CD4+ T cell responses were reported to show substantial breadth. Comparable non-spike TCR breadth was observed between vaccine and placebo recipients, consistent with only spike being contained in the vaccine. The study was not powered to compare responses between vaccine doses or regimens. Compared with placebo recipients, Ad26.COV2.S recipients showed higher spike-specific TCR breadth (P = 0.0014).

The TCR comes from a person between 18 and 65 years old who received the Ad26.COV2.S COVID-19 vaccine or a placebo. Sequences were derived from peripheral blood, sampled in a trial of Ad26.COV2.S vaccine versus placebo. The rearranged chain carries TRBV28 and TRBJ2-4; TRBD1 could be the D gene, as 6 bases match. CDR3 region: CASSAGDRLNIQYF. The bases are TGTGCCAGCAGCGCTGGAGACAGGCTAAACATTCAGTACTTC. When the CDR3 is completed using the reference TRBV28 and TRBJ2-4 genes on either side, the full variable domain is DVKVTQSSRYLVKRTGEKVFLECVQDMDHENMFWYRQDPGLGLRLIYFSYDVKMKEKGDIPEGYSVSREKKERFSLILESASTNQTSMYLCASSAGDRLNIQYFGAGTRLSVL.